Following are 20 T cell receptor beta chains from one sample sequenced in a study of T cells after yellow fever vaccination. TCRdb analysed the 5' RACE reads with MiXCR anew, one entry per CDR3 protein. The sample lists a few hundred thousand distinct CDR3 sequences, about 10% occurring once. The input for sequencing was CD4+ T cells sorted from PBMCs, taken 5 days after the yellow fever booster vaccination. These receptors were taken from a man in his late teens or twenties who received the YFV17D yellow fever vaccine.

This clonotype has a count of ten or more. This chain uses TRBV5-4 with TRBJ1-2; D perhaps matches TRBD1 (5 bases). Deletions cut 1 base from V and 4 bases from J, with 14 bases between. This CDR3 spans 15 amino acids. Germline CDR1 SGHNT, CDR2 YYREEE (reference sequence). CDR3 DNA sequence: TGTGCCAGCAGCTTGCCGAGAGGGGAGGCCTATGGCTACACCTTC. Its translation is CASSLPRGEAYGYTF.

As concerns this clonotype: With a much larger clone just one base away, this may be a read error. V usage is TRBV10-3 and J usage is TRBJ2-7, with D maybe TRBD1 (5 bases). V shed 6 bases and J shed 9 bases, with 12 bases lying between them. Germline CDR1 and CDR2: ENHRY and SYGVKD. The CDR3 is 11 amino acids. CDR3 loop: CAIRQARGQYF. The CDR3 DNA is TGTGCCATCAGACAGGCGCGCGGGCAGTACTTC.

This clonotype has at least ten counts. This rearrangement joins TRBV28 to TRBJ1-2; unclear D gene. This CDR3 has 13 residues. With 3 bases removed from V and 2 bases from J, the gap between germline ends came to 7 bases. Per the germline V gene, CDR1 is MDHEN and CDR2 is SYDVKM. The CDR3 sequence: CASSLDGNYGYTF. The CDR3 DNA sequence: TGTGCCAGCAGTTTGGACGGAAACTATGGCTACACCTTC.

This clonotype was detected only once. The V call is TRBV10-3, the J call TRBJ2-5, with 7 bases lining up with TRBD1. The junction had 2 bases not matched to a gene; V was cut back by 6 bases and J by 1 base. The CDR3 totals 13 residues. Germline assignment: CDR1 ENHRY and CDR2 SYGVKD. CDR3 residues: CAIRGQSQETQYF. For the CDR3, the DNA is TGTGCCATCAGGGGACAGTCCCAAGAGACCCAGTACTTC.

The chain recombines TRBV6-5 with TRBJ1-3; D is unresolved. From germline, CDR1 is MNHEY and CDR2 SVGAGI. The CDR3 has 15 amino acids. The ends were cut back, 5 bases at V and 0 bases at J, with 11 bases in the middle. CDR3 in amino acids: CASSTLRTSGNTIYF. The CDR3 DNA follows: TGTGCCAGCAGTACTCTCAGAACCTCTGGAAACACCATATATTTT.

This clonotype was counted between two and nine times. V gene TRBV4-1 combines with J gene TRBJ2-5; unclear D gene. The CDR3 sequence is 15 residues long. Germline V gene sequence: CDR1 MGHRA, CDR2 YSYEKL. Trimming removed 0 bases from V and 1 base from J, with 9 bases in between. The CDR3 here is CASSQDPVSQETQYF. DNA of the CDR3: TGCGCCAGCAGCCAAGACCCCGTGAGCCAAGAGACCCAGTACTTC.

This clonotype showed up just a few times. The chain couples TRBV2 to TRBJ1-2; D remains unclear. CDR1 is SNHLY and CDR2 is FYNNEI in the germline V gene. Trimming stripped 7 bases from V and 2 bases from J, with 11 bases between. This CDR3 has 13 residues. The CDR3 region is CASTEVSNYGYTF. CDR3 DNA sequence: TGTGCCAGCACTGAGGTCAGCAACTATGGCTACACCTTC.

The V gene is TRBV15, the J gene TRBJ2-3; no clear D gene. The CDR3 length is 16 residues. Trimming took off 0 bases at V and 4 bases at J, with 14 bases between the two ends. CDR1 is LNHNV and CDR2 is YYDKDF in the germline V gene (reference sequence). DNA of the CDR3: TGTGCCACCAGCAGAGATCTGGCGAAGGCTTCAGATACGCAGTATTTT. Protein: CATSRDLAKASDTQYF.

Ten or more counts support this clonotype. V usage is TRBV20-1 and J usage is TRBJ1-5; 7 bases are a match to TRBD1. The junction had 6 bases not matched to a gene; V was cut back by 6 bases and J by 1 base. This CDR3 region has 14 residues. Looked up from germline, CDR1 is DFQATT and CDR2 is SNEGSKA (reference sequence). The CDR3 DNA reads TGCAGTGCCTCGGGACAGATAAGCAATCAGCCCCAGCATTTT. It translates to CSASGQISNQPQHF.

This clonotype was found many times. The J gene is TRBJ1-1, the V gene TRBV29-1, with unresolved D. This CDR3 is built from 10 residues. From germline, CDR1 is SQVTM and CDR2 ANQGSEA. The V gene lost 7 bases and the J gene lost 4 bases, with 7 bases spanning the gap. The CDR3 loop reads CSGASTEAFF. The CDR3 coding sequence is TGCAGCGGGGCGAGCACTGAAGCTTTCTTT. Looking up the rest from reference TRBV29-1 and TRBJ1-1 gives the full variable domain: SAVISQKPSRDICQRGTSLTIQCQVDSQVTMMFWYRQQPGQSLTLIATANQGSEATYESGFVIDKFPISRPNLTFSTLTVSNMSPEDSSIYLCSGASTEAFFGQGTRLTVV.

V gene TRBV4-3 combines with J gene TRBJ1-2; 7 bases are a match to TRBD1. Losses at the gene ends were 4 bases for V and 5 bases for J; bases not matched to a gene: 10. The CDR3 totals 15 residues. Germline lookup yields CDR1 LGHNA and CDR2 YSLEER. The CDR3 bases are TGCGCCAGCAGCCTGGAGATAGGGGGCGGTTATGGCTACACCTTC. It specifies CASSLEIGGGYGYTF.

At least ten counts were recorded for this clonotype. V and J are TRBV5-1 and TRBJ2-3; no clear D gene. V was shortened by 0 bases and J by 2 bases, with 4 bases between the two germline ends. In germline, CDR1 is SGHRS, CDR2 YFSETQ. The CDR3 is 13 amino acids. The CDR3 DNA sequence: TGCGCCAGCAGCTTGGGAACCACAGATACGCAGTATTTT. Translation: CASSLGTTDTQYF.

The CDR3 loop is CSVSWGRHGYTF. The CDR3 nucleotides read TGCAGCGTGTCGTGGGGACGCCATGGCTACACCTTC. The rearrangement links TRBV29-1 to TRBJ1-2; perhaps TRBD1 as D (5 bases). The CDR3 runs to 12 residues. Trimming pared 6 bases from V and 6 bases from J, leaving 14 bases between. Per germline, CDR1 SQVTM and CDR2 ANQGSEA.

This clonotype was seen only a few times. The chain has TRBV7-9 and TRBJ1-2, with D maybe TRBD1 (6 bases). Between the trimmed V and J ends, which lost 1 base and 9 bases, there was a span of 12 bases. The V gene's germline CDR1 is SEHNR and CDR2 FQNEAQ (reference sequence). The CDR3 runs to 13 residues. CDR3 nucleotide sequence: TGTGCCAGCAGCTTAGAGGGGGGTCTAAGCTACACCTTC. It yields the protein CASSLEGGLSYTF.

This rearrangement joins TRBV7-2 to TRBJ2-5; 10 positions agree with TRBD2. J was trimmed by 0 bases and V by 2 bases; bases with no gene match: 9. CDR3 length: 18 residues. Germline V gene lookup returns CDR1 SGHTA and CDR2 FQGNSA. Here the CDR3 DNA reads TGTGCCAGCAGCTTAAGGGCCCGGGGACTAGCGCACCAAGAGACCCAGTACTTC. The encoded protein is CASSLRARGLAHQETQYF. Full variable domain (missing parts from reference TRBV7-2 and TRBJ2-5): GAGVSQSPSNKVTEKGKDVELRCDPISGHTALYWYRQSLGQGLEFLIYFQGNSAPDKSGLPSDRFSAERTGGSVSTLTIQRTQQEDSAVYLCASSLRARGLAHQETQYFGPGTRLLVL.

This chain uses TRBV5-1 with TRBJ2-1; D may be TRBD1 (5 bases). CDR1 SGHRS and CDR2 YFSETQ come from the germline V gene. The CDR3 is 13 residues long. V was trimmed by 0 bases and J by 9 bases, leaving 10 bases between them. CDR3 region: CASSLEGPREQFF. CDR3 DNA: TGCGCCAGCAGCTTGGAGGGGCCCCGTGAGCAGTTCTTC.

This chain links TRBV11-2 with TRBJ1-2; TRBD1 might be the D (6 bases). V was cut by 5 bases and J by 7 bases, with 20 bases left in between. The germline gives CDR1 SGHAT, CDR2 FQNNGV. The CDR3 contains 15 residues. The CDR3 DNA sequence: TGTGCCAGCAGCCGTCCGGGACAACGGGTCCTTGGCTACACCTTC. Amino acids: CASSRPGQRVLGYTF. The full variable domain, in which reference TRBV11-2 and TRBJ1-2 provide the parts outside the CDR3, is EAGVAQSPRYKIIEKRQSVAFWCNPISGHATLYWYQQILGQGPKLLIQFQNNGVVDDSQLPKDRFSAERLKGVDSTLKIQPAKLEDSAVYLCASSRPGQRVLGYTFGSGTRLTVV.

As regards this clonotype: An end of the junction differs from the germline gene, which may be a read error. V gene TRBV20-1 combines with J gene TRBJ2-1; D unresolved. Germline assignment: CDR1 DFQATT and CDR2 SNEGSKA (reference sequence). This CDR3 contains 12 residues. The CDR3 DNA reads as TGTACCGTAGGGCCCCGCCATTCTGAGCAGTTCTTC. Translated: CTVGPRHSEQFF.

The chain carries TRBV11-2 and TRBJ2-5; tentatively, D is TRBD1 or TRBD2 (5 bases each). The V end was cut by 4 bases, the J end by 5 bases, with 17 bases between. Germline-derived CDR1 and CDR2 are SGHAT and FQNNGV. The CDR3 has 15 amino acids. CDR3 in DNA: TGTGCCAGCAGCTCTAGTTCGGGGCGAGGGGAGACCCAGTACTTC. This codes for CASSSSSGRGETQYF. Full variable domain (missing parts from reference TRBV11-2 and TRBJ2-5): EAGVAQSPRYKIIEKRQSVAFWCNPISGHATLYWYQQILGQGPKLLIQFQNNGVVDDSQLPKDRFSAERLKGVDSTLKIQPAKLEDSAVYLCASSSSSGRGETQYFGPGTRLLVL.

This clonotype appeared a few times. J is TRBJ1-2 and V is TRBV5-1; possible D gene TRBD1, 5 bases. In germline, CDR1 is SGHRS, CDR2 YFSETQ. V gave up 2 bases and J gave up 1 base, with 9 bases separating them. CDR3 length: 14 amino acids. The DNA of the CDR3 is TGCGCCAGCAGCTTAGAGGGGCGTAACTATGGCTACACCTTC. Amino acid sequence: CASSLEGRNYGYTF.